What follows are 9 T cell receptor beta chains derived from one specimen sequenced in a study of T-cell memory formation after mild COVID-19. In TCRdb, the 5' RACE reads were re-called with MiXCR into one record per CDR3 protein. Found here are some 250,000 distinct CDR3 sequences, approximately 9% of them singletons; the top ten hold 20% to 25%. Sequencing input: PBMCs or a T cell subset sorted from them (not recorded which). The source is a man aged 18 to 30 who had mild COVID-19 (a few samples of this study predate the infection). Cell type and time point are not known.

This clonotype was seen a few times. The junction departs from the called germline gene at one end, perhaps through a read error. The V call is TRBV15, the J call TRBJ1-2, with TRBD1 matching over 8 bases. Germline V gives CDR1 LNHNV, CDR2 YYDKDF (reference sequence). The CDR3 covers 13 residues. CDR3 sequence (DNA): TGTGCCACCAGCCGAGACAGGGGCGCCGGCTACACCTTC. This codes for CATSRDRGAGYTF.

This clonotype has at least ten counts. The chain uses TRBV5-1 and TRBJ1-6; D is possibly TRBD1 (6 bases). V was pared by 0 bases and J by 6 bases, with 10 bases between. Germline CDR1 reads SGHRS; CDR2 reads YFSETQ. CDR3 length: 15 amino acids. The CDR3 protein is CASSLEGQRNSPLHF. The CDR3 nucleotides read TGCGCCAGCAGCTTGGAGGGACAACGTAATTCACCCCTCCACTTT.

This clonotype was seen ten or more times. CDR3 sequence reads: CASSQDGADGNTIYF. The CDR3 nucleotides read TGCGCCAGCAGCCAAGATGGGGCGGATGGAAACACCATATATTTT. The chain is built from TRBV4-3 and TRBJ1-3, with a possible D match to TRBD1 (5 bases). CDR3 length: 15 residues. Germline V gene lookup returns CDR1 LGHNA and CDR2 YSLEER. Trimming removed 0 bases from V and 3 bases from J, with 9 bases in between.

CDR3 sequence: CASSPPFGQKREKLFF. For the CDR3, the DNA is TGTGCCAGCAGCCCCCCCTTCGGACAGAAGAGAGAAAAACTGTTTTTT. The rearrangement joins TRBV4-2 to TRBJ1-4; D possibly corresponds to TRBD1 (6 bases). V was shortened by 4 bases and J by 8 bases, with 20 bases between the two germline ends. In germline, CDR1 is LGHNA, CDR2 YNFKEQ. The CDR3 consists of 16 residues.

In this sample, this clonotype turned up a few times. The chain carries TRBV7-2 and TRBJ2-1; D gene ambiguous. Per the germline V gene, CDR1 is SGHTA and CDR2 is FQGNSA. Trimming cost V 7 bases and J 5 bases, with 6 bases left between them. This CDR3 is built from 11 residues. The CDR3 nucleotides read TGTGCCAGCAATAGGAACAATGAGCAGTTCTTC. The encoded protein is CASNRNNEQFF. The full variable domain, its missing parts supplied by reference TRBV7-2 and TRBJ2-1, is GAGVSQSPSNKVTEKGKDVELRCDPISGHTALYWYRQSLGQGLEFLIYFQGNSAPDKSGLPSDRFSAERTGGSVSTLTIQRTQQEDSAVYLCASNRNNEQFFGPGTRLTVL.

DNA for the CDR3: TGTGCCAGCAGCCCCAGGACTAGCGGGGGGGCTTATAATGAGCAGTTCTTC. Translation: CASSPRTSGGAYNEQFF. The V call is TRBV21-1, the J call TRBJ2-1; the table gives TRBD2 as D, unverified against the DNA. TRBV21-1 is described as a pseudogene. The CDR3 loop spans 17 amino acids.

This clonotype was observed a few times. J is TRBJ2-3 and V is TRBV4-1; possible D gene TRBD2, 6 bases. CDR3 size: 15 residues. With 1 base removed from V and 2 bases from J, the gap between germline ends came to 10 bases. Germline CDR1 and CDR2: MGHRA and YSYEKL. The chain's CDR3 is CASSQVAGFTDTQYF. In DNA, the CDR3 is TGCGCCAGCAGCCAAGTGGCGGGATTCACAGATACGCAGTATTTT.

V usage is TRBV6-2 or TRBV6-3 and J usage is TRBJ1-5; TRBD1 matches 8 bases. The trim removed 6 bases at V and 1 base at J, leaving 5 bases unmatched. The CDR3 is made up of 15 amino acids. The V gene's germline CDR1 is MNHEY and CDR2 SVGEGT. CDR3 loop: CASSLTGGSNQPQHF. The CDR3 bases are TGTGCCAGCAGCCTTACAGGGGGAAGCAATCAGCCCCAGCATTTT.

There are many counts of this clonotype. The chain recombines TRBV6-2 or TRBV6-3 with TRBJ2-7; no clear D gene. Trimming stripped 6 bases from V and 2 bases from J, with 23 bases between. The CDR3 totals 17 residues. Germline V gene data show CDR1 as MNHEY and CDR2 as SVGEGT. The CDR3 region has the DNA TGTGCCAGCAGCTATCGTCATGGTGGCCCGCCGGCCTACGAGCAGTACGTC. Translating gives CASSYRHGGPPAYEQYV.